This is a list of T cell receptor beta chains from one sample in a study of T-cell memory formation after mild COVID-19. A single record per CDR3 protein comes from TCRdb applying MiXCR to the 5' RACE reads. Among about 360,000 distinct CDR3 sequences listed, approximately 15% were seen once. Specimen: PBMCs or a T cell subset sorted from them (not recorded which). These receptors were obtained from a man between 18 and 29 years old who had mild COVID-19 (a few samples of this study predate the infection). Cell type and time point are not known. Each CDR3 is given with its conserved first and last residue. The D gene is left open where the match is weak. A row's size may be missing; if present it is once, few, many or a size class.

CSARGRNEQYF,TGCAGTGCTAGGGGCCGGAACGAGCAGTACTTC,.,TRBJ2-7,few,TRBV20-1
CASSPPSIQETQYF,TGTGCCAGCAGCCCACCGTCCATTCAGGAGACGCAGTATTTT,.,TRBJ2-3,.,TRBV7-9
CASSTGWNTEAFF,TGTGCCAGCAGTACTGGGTGGAACACTGAAGCTTTCTTT,.,TRBJ1-1,few,TRBV6-5
CASSQGIDTQYF,TGTGCCAGCTCCCAGGGGATTGATACGCAGTATTTT,.,TRBJ2-3,few,TRBV18
CASSYSNRGGEQYF,TGTGCCAGCAGTTACTCCAACAGGGGCGGCGAGCAGTACTTC,TRBD1,TRBJ2-7,few,TRBV6-5
CAGPNLGGREEPQHF,TGTGCCGGTCCAAATTTAGGGGGCAGGGAAGAGCCCCAGCATTTT,TRBD1,TRBJ1-5,.,TRBV7-3
CASSSAGRRSSGNTIYF,TGTGCCAGCAGCTCGGCGGGACGGAGGAGCTCTGGAAACACCATATATTTT,.,TRBJ1-3,few,TRBV28
CASSPPGQAPHEQFF,TGCGCCAGCAGCCCCCCGGGACAGGCTCCCCATGAGCAGTTCTTC,TRBD1,TRBJ2-1,.,TRBV5-1
CASSFSAATNEKLFF,TGCGCCAGCAGCTTCTCGGCGGCAACTAATGAAAAACTGTTTTTT,.,TRBJ1-4,.,TRBV5-1
CASSHLGGSTETQYF,TGTGCCAGCAGCCACCTTGGTGGTAGCACAGAGACCCAGTACTTC,.,TRBJ2-5,few,TRBV4-2
CASSTGGGSPLHF,TGTGCCAGCAGCACAGGGGGCGGTTCACCCCTCCACTTT,TRBD1,TRBJ1-6,few,TRBV6-1
CASIVGVRFYEQYF,TGTGCCAGCATAGTGGGAGTGAGGTTTTACGAGCAGTACTTC,.,TRBJ2-7,.,TRBV2
CSAREAGIETQYF,TGCAGTGCTAGAGAGGCGGGGATTGAGACCCAGTACTTC,.,TRBJ2-5,few,TRBV20-1
CSARDSELSSYNSPLHF,TGCAGTGCTAGAGATTCAGAACTGAGCTCCTATAATTCACCCCTCCACTTT,.,TRBJ1-6,.,TRBV20-1
CSARDRARVGTNTEAFF,TGCAGTGCTAGAGATCGGGCCAGGGTGGGGACGAACACTGAAGCTTTCTTT,.,TRBJ1-1,few,TRBV20-1
CASSQQGFLGYTF,TGTGCCAGCAGTCAACAGGGGTTCCTTGGCTACACCTTC,TRBD1,TRBJ1-2,many,TRBV12-3/TRBV12-4
CASSYATGYQETQYF,TGTGCCAGCAGTTATGCCACAGGGTACCAAGAGACCCAGTACTTC,.,TRBJ2-5,few,TRBV6-5
CSVAGRLVQETQYF,TGCAGCGTGGCGGGAAGACTGGTCCAAGAGACCCAGTACTTC,.,TRBJ2-5,.,TRBV29-1
CATGGNYGYTF,TGTGCCACAGGGGGGAACTATGGCTACACCTTC,TRBD1,TRBJ1-2,few,TRBV7-2
CASSPDRLQPQHF,TGTGCCAGCTCACCCGACAGACTTCAGCCCCAGCATTTT,.,TRBJ1-5,few,TRBV18
CASSFVDRARYF,TGTGCCAGCAGTTTCGTAGACAGGGCAAGGTACTTC,TRBD1,TRBJ2-4,.,TRBV12-3/TRBV12-4
CASSQDHGEVGGQYF,TGTGCCAGCAGCCAAGATCACGGGGAGGTCGGAGGTCAGTACTTC,.,TRBJ2-4,few,TRBV4-2
CASRATGANSPLHF,TGTGCCAGCAGAGCGACAGGGGCTAATTCACCCCTCCACTTT,TRBD1,TRBJ1-6,few,TRBV12-3/TRBV12-4